This T cell receptor beta chain came from a study of post-analysis software for immune sequencing data (dated by TCRdb to 2014 to 2015). Regarding the complete study: The recorded disease courses included relapsing-remitting, secondary progressive and progressive-relapsing multiple sclerosis, and some patients had no subtype annotation. A subset of samples was prepared in parallel using single-end sample barcoding, then pooled and co-amplified after Illumina adapter ligation. Patient repertoires were compared against roughly 12 previously published healthy control repertoires from donors aged roughly 6 to 26 years. What the work shows at the level of the full study, not this receptor alone: Significantly higher frequencies in patients than in controls were found for roughly 5 TRBV segments, including TRBV5-6, TRBV5-1 and TRBV20-1. Direct clustering with F measure revealed strong co-clustering of samples prepared in the same batch, which led to a batch-effect correction. The control group was slightly older than the multiple sclerosis patient group. Significantly lower normalized Chao1 diversity was found in multiple sclerosis patients than in controls, suggesting substantial peripheral T-cell clonal expansion.

As concerns this clonotype: The antigen it recognizes is unknown. Qualities for individual bases were not recorded, and no much larger clone is one base off.

To demonstrate the VDJtools post-analysis software, the study profiled TCR beta repertoires from the peripheral blood of about a dozen young patients with multiple sclerosis. The multiple sclerosis patients were children and adolescents ranging in age from roughly 6 to 15 years. Taken from the germline V gene (reference sequence), the CDR1 and CDR2 loops are DFQATT and SNEGSKA. Trimming takes 6 bases off V and 5 bases off J; junction bases not matched to a gene: 9. From the cysteine through the phenylalanine, the CDR3 covers 14 amino acids. Just the 42-base CDR3 DNA is kept, in frame starting at base 1. The method was PCR. Sequencing instrument: Illumina HiSeq 2500. To reduce PCR and sequencing biases, unique molecular identifiers were incorporated into the TCR beta cDNA libraries. Per 1 to 10 million input T cells, around 500,000 cDNA molecules were obtained, such that each molecule approximated one T cell. Patient libraries were prepared and sequenced with the same protocol used for the earlier healthy control dataset. Samples belonging to the same batch were prepared together, multiplexed and sequenced on a shared HiSeq lane. Regarding the original processing steps: Raw barcoded reads were processed with MIGEC, discarding single-read molecular identifier groups before consensus assembly and CDR3 extraction. VDJtools was used for post-analysis of the clonotype tables, with diversity normalized by down-sampling every dataset to the smallest sample size. To correct batch-related cross-sample contamination, repertoire overlap clustering matched CDR3 amino acid sequences but not nucleotide sequences. In TCRdb, the public reads were trimmed at Q25 with fastp and aligned with MiXCR, with productive beta chains retained. Each record represents a unique CDR3 protein, reported with the most common genes and DNA among its rows. None of the V and J calls come from the authors' own analysis; TCRdb made them. The sample contains some 690,000 distinct CDR3 sequences, 30% of them found a single time. Roughly 0.54% of the sample is taken by the ten largest.

The rearranged chain carries TRBV20-1 and TRBJ2-5; TRBD2 lines up with 10 middle nucleotides. Sample: blood. This TCR came from a girl under 18 with multiple sclerosis. The CDR3 loop reads CSAPPGLADETQYF. The nucleotide sequence reads TGCAGTGCCCCCCCCGGACTAGCGGACGAGACCCAGTACTTC.